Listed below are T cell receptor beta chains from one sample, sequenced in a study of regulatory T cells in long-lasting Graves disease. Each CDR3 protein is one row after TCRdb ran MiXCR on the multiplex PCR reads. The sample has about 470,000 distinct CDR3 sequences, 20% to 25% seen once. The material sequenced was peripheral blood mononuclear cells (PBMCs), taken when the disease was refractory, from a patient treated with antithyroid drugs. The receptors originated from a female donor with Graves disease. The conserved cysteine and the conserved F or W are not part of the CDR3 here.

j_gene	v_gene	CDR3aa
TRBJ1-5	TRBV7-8	ASSSRGGLGEGQPQH
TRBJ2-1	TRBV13	ASSLLVGAVDEQF
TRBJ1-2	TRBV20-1	SARRTAYGYT
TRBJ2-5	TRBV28	ASSGRETQY
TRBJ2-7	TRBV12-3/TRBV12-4	ASRLGTGTYEQY
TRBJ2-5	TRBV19	ASSTYPAQRVGETQY
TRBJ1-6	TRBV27	AKPGDRVLNSPLH
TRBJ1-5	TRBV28	ASSLFAPGQGVGNQPQH
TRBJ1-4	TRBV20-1	SAPRGGGSNEKLF
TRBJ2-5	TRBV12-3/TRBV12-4	ASSSDWGETQY
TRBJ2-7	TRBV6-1	ASSNPGGAYEQY
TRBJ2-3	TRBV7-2	ASRLGMGTDTQY
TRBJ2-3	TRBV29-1	SVITLYWVRSGTDTQY
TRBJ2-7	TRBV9	ASSFSGRADEQY
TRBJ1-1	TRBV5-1	ASRPGPGQGAPNTEAF
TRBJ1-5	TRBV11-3	ASSFSGSQPQH
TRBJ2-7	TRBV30	AWSAHNTEQY
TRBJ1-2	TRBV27	ASSPWAGAYGYT
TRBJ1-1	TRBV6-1	ASSEWGALPMNTEAF
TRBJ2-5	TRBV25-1	ASSTRGGGVETQY
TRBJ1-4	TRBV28	ASSLYPGTGPNEKLF
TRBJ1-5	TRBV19	ASRDRGRGNQPQH
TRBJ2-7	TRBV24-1	ATSDPGLAGEQY
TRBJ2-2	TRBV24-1	ATSDSRTGGYRNTGELF
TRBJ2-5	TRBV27	ASSLSWTTKETQY
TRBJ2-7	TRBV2	ASSPGMSSYEQY
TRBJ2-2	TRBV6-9	ASSYGGFGDTGELF
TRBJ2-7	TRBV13	ASSRGTARSGQY
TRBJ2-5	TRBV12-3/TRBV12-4	ASRSQRFQETQY
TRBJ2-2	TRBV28	ASSPEVAWGRNTGELF
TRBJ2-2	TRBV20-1	SARDRGATGELF
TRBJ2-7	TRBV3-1	ASSQGHRGYYEQY
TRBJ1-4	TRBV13	ASSLQDATNEKLF
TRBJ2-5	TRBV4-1	ASSQRLWSSGRWETQY
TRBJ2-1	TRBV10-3	AISDPTGVNEQF
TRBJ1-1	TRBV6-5	ASSYSGAAEAF
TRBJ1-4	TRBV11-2	ASSPPREREKLF
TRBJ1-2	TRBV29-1	SVEDSGPGYT
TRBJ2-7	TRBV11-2	ASSLGDRVPYEQY
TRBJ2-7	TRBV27	ASSLGAGGEQY
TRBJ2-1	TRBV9	ASSGSGGAVEQF
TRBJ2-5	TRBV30	AWSVDFETQY
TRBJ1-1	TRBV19	ASKITGRGSTEAF
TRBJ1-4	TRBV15	ATSRGGRTLDEKLF
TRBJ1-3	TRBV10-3	AISLDRGNTIY
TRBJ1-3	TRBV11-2	ASSPPTPVSSGNTIY
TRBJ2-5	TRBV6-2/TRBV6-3	ASRPLSGALQETQY
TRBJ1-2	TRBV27	ASSFRGLGGYT
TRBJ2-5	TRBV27	ASTRQGGETQY
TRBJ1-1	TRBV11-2	ASSTQMNTEAF